The clone carrying this T cell receptor beta chain was observed a few times. When sampled, the donors appeared nominally healthy, though they likely had unrecorded immune exposures. This sample is part of a study of cytomegalovirus exposure and HLA in healthy donors. In germline, CDR1 is WSHSY, CDR2 SAAADI. The CDR3 sequence is 12 residues long. V lost 8 bases and J 8 bases, leaving 15 bases between the germline ends. The study ran its PCR with 60 Vbeta and 13 Jbeta primers. This table comes from immunoSEQ multiplex PCR, and its TCRdb copy is limited to in-frame clones, with some not included. Of some 200,000 clones in the sample, 75% to 85% were seen once.

The source is a boy between 10 and 17 years old in good health and CMV-seronegative. The V and J genes are TRBV10-2 and TRBJ1-2, with a tentative D call TRBD1 (5 bases). The sample was PBMCs. The CDR3 DNA is TGCGCCAGCGGACGAGATGACAGCGGCTACACCTTC. Its protein product is CASGRDDSGYTF.